Presented here are 12 T cell receptor beta chains from one specimen sequenced in a study of OX40 agonist ivuxolimab in advanced cancers. Sequencing used immunoSEQ multiplex PCR; TCRdb keeps in-frame clones, though not all of them. The sample records 85,000 to 95,000 clones, around nine tenths being singletons. This specimen was CD4+ or CD8+ T cells sorted from blood, taken in a trial of the OX40 agonist ivuxolimab. The receptors were sampled from an adult with an advanced solid tumor such as melanoma, head and neck, liver or kidney cancer.

The chain couples TRBV28 to TRBJ2-5, with 12 positions matching TRBD1. This CDR3 has 17 amino acids. V shed 3 bases and J 5 bases; nucleotides not matched to a gene: 10. The germline V gene has CDR1 MDHEN and CDR2 SYDVKM. The CDR3 here is CASSFSLGTGGKETQYF. CDR3 in DNA: TGTGCCAGCAGTTTCTCCCTAGGGACAGGGGGCAAGGAGACCCAGTACTTC.

The chain uses TRBV4-2 and TRBJ2-2; 13 bases align to TRBD2. The CDR3 is 16 amino acids. Germline V gives CDR1 LGHNA, CDR2 YNFKEQ. V was clipped by 2 bases and J by 5 bases; unmatched bases: 2. Here the CDR3 DNA reads TGTGCCAGCAGCCAACGGACTAGCGGGAGTACCGGGGAGCTGTTTTTT. Translation gives CASSQRTSGSTGELFF.

This rearrangement joins TRBV19 to TRBJ2-2; D not resolved. There are 14 residues in the CDR3. Germline V lookup: CDR1 LNHDA, CDR2 SQIVND (reference sequence). The V gene lost 5 bases and the J gene lost 1 base, with 8 bases spanning the gap. The CDR3 DNA is TGTGCCAGTAGTCCACAGAGGAACACCGGGGAGCTGTTTTTT. This gives the protein CASSPQRNTGELFF.

The chain couples TRBV6-1 to TRBJ1-5; D gene uncertain. Germline-derived CDR1 and CDR2 are MNHNS and SASEGT. V lost 1 base and J lost 9, with 4 bases in between. The CDR3 runs 11 residues. The DNA for the CDR3 is TGTGCCAGCAGTGAAGGAGGGCCCCAGCATTTT. Protein: CASSEGGPQHF.

This chain joins TRBV7-3 and TRBJ1-2; maybe TRBD1 (5 bases). CDR3 length equals 13 residues. Germline V CDR1 and CDR2: SGHTA, FQGTGA. Trimming stripped 1 base from V and 3 bases from J, with 6 bases between. The CDR3 loop is CASSLRGDYGYTF. The CDR3 nucleotides read TGTGCCAGCAGCTTAAGGGGGGACTATGGCTACACCTTC.

This clone appeared a few times. The gene calls are TRBV11-2 and TRBJ2-5, with 12 bases fitting TRBD2. This CDR3 comprises 14 residues. Germline CDR1 is SGHAT and CDR2 is FQNNGV. After removal of 5 bases from V and 5 bases from J, the junction contained 3 bases not matched to a gene. DNA of the CDR3: TGTGCCAGCAGCCCAACTAGCGGGAGGGAGACCCAGTACTTC. The encoded protein is CASSPTSGRETQYF.

This clone was seen just once. The CDR3 coding sequence is TGTGCCAGCAGTGTTAGGGGACAGGGGAGCGGGGAGCTGTTTTTT. Residues: CASSVRGQGSGELFF. J is TRBJ2-2 and V is TRBV2, with TRBD1 identical over 10 bases. The V gene end was trimmed by 4 bases and the J gene end by 7 bases; junction bases not matched to a gene: 6. Germline V CDR1 and CDR2: SNHLY, FYNNEI. The CDR3 is made up of 15 amino acids.

A single count supports this clone. The CDR3 bases are TGTGCCAGCTCCCGACTAGCGGAGAACACAGATACGCAGTATTTT. It codes for CASSRLAENTDTQYF. This chain connects TRBV6-1 to TRBJ2-3; 9 bases fit TRBD2. This CDR3 has 15 residues. Germline lookup yields CDR1 MNHNS and CDR2 SASEGT. The V and J ends lost 8 bases and 2 bases, in that order; junction bases with no gene match: 8.

The chain couples TRBV5-1 to TRBJ2-5; a possible D gene is TRBD1 (5 bases). Near its end, the DNA agrees better with TRBJ2-7, so the J call may be wrong. The CDR3 totals 13 residues. CDR1 SGHRS and CDR2 YFSETQ come from the germline V gene. This chain's CDR3 is CASSIGRTYEQYF. Written as DNA, the CDR3 is TGCGCCAGCAGCATAGGACGGACATACGAGCAGTACTTC.

V usage is TRBV30 and J usage is TRBJ2-5; the D call may be TRBD1 or TRBD2 (6 bases each). The CDR3 spans 13 residues. V was shortened by 3 bases and J by 9 bases, with 17 bases between the two germline ends. CDR1 GTSNPN and CDR2 SVGIG come from the germline V gene (reference sequence). DNA for the CDR3: TGTGCCTGGAGCCCTAATTCGGGGGCGGCCCAGTACTTC. It is translated as CAWSPNSGAAQYF.

This sequence joins TRBV30 and TRBJ2-3, with a tentative D call TRBD2 (6 bases). The CDR3 totals 13 residues. V was cut by 5 bases and J by 8 bases, with 17 bases left in between. From germline, CDR1 is GTSNPN and CDR2 SVGIG (reference sequence). This CDR3 is CAWGTQSRGTQYF. The CDR3 coding sequence is TGTGCCTGGGGGACTCAAAGTCGTGGTACGCAGTATTTT.

The chain uses TRBV5-6 and TRBJ2-7; TRBD2 is a possible D gene (6 bases). The germline CDR1 and CDR2 sequences are SGHDT and YYEEEE. The length of the CDR3 is 14 residues. V was pared by 4 bases and J by 3 bases, with 14 bases between. Here the CDR3 DNA reads TGTGCCAGCAGCCGCGGCGGAGGGGACTACGAGCAGTACTTC. Encoded protein: CASSRGGGDYEQYF.